This entry describes one T cell receptor (beta chain). Its antigen remains unknown. The data derive from a study of T cells in localized non-small cell lung cancer. Broader study findings: Adjacent uninvolved lung tissue had the highest T cell clonality, exceeding tumor. Turning up in adjacent lung were a median roughly 59 of the top 100 tumor clones. Because researchers sequenced only one region of the tumor, heterogeneity is still possible.

The CDR3 is 16 amino acids. After removal of 1 base from V and 8 bases from J, the junction contained 8 bases not matched to a gene. In germline, CDR1 is LGHNA, CDR2 YNFKEQ. TCRdb keeps only in-frame clones here, not all; method: immunoSEQ multiplex PCR. The sample yields around 30,000 clones, 92% seen once. V is TRBV4-2 and J is TRBJ2-1; 10 nucleotides agree with TRBD2. This TCR came from a woman between 40 and 69 years old with stage III lung adenocarcinoma. Sequencing used peripheral blood mononuclear cells, obtained before any cancer treatment. The CDR3 region is CASSQVQREGWDEQFF. In nucleotides, the CDR3 is TGTGCCAGCAGCCAAGTCCAGCGGGAGGGGTGGGATGAGCAGTTCTTC.